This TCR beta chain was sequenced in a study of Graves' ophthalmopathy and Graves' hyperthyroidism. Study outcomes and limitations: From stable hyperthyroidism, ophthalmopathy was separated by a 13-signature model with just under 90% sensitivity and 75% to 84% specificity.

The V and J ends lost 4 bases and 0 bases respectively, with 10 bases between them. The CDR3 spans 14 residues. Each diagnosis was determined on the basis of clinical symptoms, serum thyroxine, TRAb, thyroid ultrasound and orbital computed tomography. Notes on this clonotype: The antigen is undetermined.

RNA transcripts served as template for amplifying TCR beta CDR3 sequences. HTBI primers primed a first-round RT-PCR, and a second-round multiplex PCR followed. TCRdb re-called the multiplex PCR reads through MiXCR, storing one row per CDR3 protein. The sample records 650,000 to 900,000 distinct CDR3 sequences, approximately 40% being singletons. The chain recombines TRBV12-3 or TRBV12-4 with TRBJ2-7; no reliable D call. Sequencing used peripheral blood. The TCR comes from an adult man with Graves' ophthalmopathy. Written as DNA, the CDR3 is TGTGCCAGCAGTTACTCGGCTCTCTCCTACGAGCAGTACTTC. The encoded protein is CASSYSALSYEQYF.